Described below is a single TCR beta chain sequence and its context. The data were obtained in a study of patients and donors after allogeneic stem cell transplantation. TCRdb itself ran the RT-PCR reads through MiXCR, one entry per CDR3 protein. The table has just over 55,000 distinct CDR3 sequences, 10% to 15% seen once. The TCR comes from a human donor who was either an allogeneic HSCT recipient or a stem cell or donor lymphocyte infusion donor (not recorded which). It is not recorded whose cells these are; they may come from a transplant donor. The specimen was blood, either unsorted or a sorted T cell fraction (not recorded which).

This CDR3 reads CASSLRGTIYEQYF. CDR3 coding DNA: TGTGCCAGCAGTTTACGTGGCACAATCTACGAGCAGTACTTC. The chain combines TRBV27 with TRBJ2-7, with D hard to call. The CDR3 covers 14 residues. CDR1 and CDR2 from the germline V gene are MNHEY and SMNVEV (reference sequence). Trimming pared 2 bases from V and 3 bases from J, leaving 11 bases between.